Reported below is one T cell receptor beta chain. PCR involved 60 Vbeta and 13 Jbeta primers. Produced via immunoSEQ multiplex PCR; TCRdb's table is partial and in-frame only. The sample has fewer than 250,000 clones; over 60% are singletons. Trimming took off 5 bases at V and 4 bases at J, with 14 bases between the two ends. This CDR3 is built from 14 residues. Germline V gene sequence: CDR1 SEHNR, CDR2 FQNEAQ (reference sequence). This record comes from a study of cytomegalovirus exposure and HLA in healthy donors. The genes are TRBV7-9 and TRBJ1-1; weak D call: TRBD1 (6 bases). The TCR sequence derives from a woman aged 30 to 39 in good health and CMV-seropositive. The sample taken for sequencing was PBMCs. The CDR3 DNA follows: TGTGCCAGCAGCGTGACCGAAGGGGGCACTGAAGCTTTCTTT. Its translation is CASSVTEGGTEAFF.